The 31 T cell receptor beta chains reported below all come from one sample, sequenced in a study of identical twins. MiXCR, applied by TCRdb to the 5' RACE reads, yields one record per CDR3 protein. The repertoire holds 250,000 to 350,000 distinct CDR3 sequences, with roughly 9.8% as singletons. The same specimen was also included in a second study, on yellow fever vaccine responses in identical twins.

The sequenced sample consisted of CD8+ T cells sorted from blood. The receptors shown here come from a young woman in good health.

In this sample, this clonotype turned up many times. V is TRBV10-2 and J is TRBJ2-2, with unresolved D. The CDR3 loop spans 11 amino acids. CDR1 is WSHSY, CDR2 SAAADI, per germline. With 6 bases removed from V and 6 bases from J, the gap between germline ends came to 5 bases. The CDR3 sequence is CASSRPGELFF. The CDR3 DNA is TGCGCCAGCAGCAGACCCGGGGAGCTGTTTTTT.

CDR3: CASSFGTDSSYEQYF. As DNA, the CDR3 is TGTGCCAGCAGCTTCGGAACGGATAGCTCCTACGAGCAGTACTTC. V is TRBV7-8 and J is TRBJ2-7; D unresolved. This CDR3 has 15 residues. V was cut by 3 bases and J by 0 bases, with 12 bases left in between. Looked up from germline, CDR1 is SGHVS and CDR2 is FQNEAQ.

At least ten counts were recorded for this clonotype. The V call is TRBV7-9, the J call TRBJ2-3; D gene unclear. There are 12 residues in the CDR3. Per the germline V gene, CDR1 is SEHNR and CDR2 is FQNEAQ (reference sequence). The V end was cut by 4 bases, the J end by 3 bases, with 5 bases between. The CDR3: CASSSLTDTQYF. The CDR3 DNA is TGTGCCAGCAGCTCCCTGACAGATACGCAGTATTTT.

This clonotype was observed a few times. This chain links TRBV4-1 with TRBJ2-3, with a weak D call TRBD2 (5 bases). There are 16 residues in the CDR3. The V and J ends lost 0 bases and 2 bases respectively, with 12 bases between them. Germline V gives CDR1 MGHRA, CDR2 YSYEKL. The CDR3 coding sequence is TGCGCCAGCAGCCAAGATGAGTGGGAGTTCACAGATACGCAGTATTTT. Its protein product is CASSQDEWEFTDTQYF.

This clonotype showed up just a few times. The rearrangement links TRBV6-5 to TRBJ2-7, with D maybe TRBD1 (6 bases). The CDR3 has 15 residues. The germline V gene encodes CDR1 MNHEY and CDR2 SVGAGI. Between the trimmed V and J ends, which lost 1 base and 4 bases, there was a span of 14 bases. Here the CDR3 reads CASSYWGVRGYEQYF. CDR3 coding DNA: TGTGCCAGCAGTTACTGGGGAGTGAGGGGGTACGAGCAGTACTTC.

There are many counts of this clonotype. The J gene is TRBJ2-7, the V gene TRBV24-1; a possible D gene is TRBD2 (6 bases). The ends were cut back, 9 bases at V and 6 bases at J, with 17 bases in the middle. The CDR3 covers 13 residues. The germline V gene has CDR1 KGHDR and CDR2 SFDVKD. The CDR3 DNA follows: TGTGCCACCCGAGAAGCGGGCGGTGGCGAGCAGTACTTC. Translating it yields CATREAGGGEQYF.

The rearrangement links TRBV20-1 to TRBJ2-1; D gene uncertain. Germline V gene lookup returns CDR1 DFQATT and CDR2 SNEGSKA (reference sequence). This CDR3 contains 13 residues. V dropped 3 bases and J dropped 3 bases, with 9 bases sitting between them. The chain's CDR3 is CSASPLNYNEQFF. CDR3 DNA: TGCAGTGCTAGCCCCTTAAACTACAATGAGCAGTTCTTC.

The chain employs TRBV11-1 and TRBJ2-1, with TRBD2 matching over 11 bases. V dropped 3 bases and J dropped 4; count of bases not matched to a gene: 11. The CDR3 loop spans 18 amino acids. Germline CDR1 reads SGHAT; CDR2 reads FQDESV (reference sequence). Written as DNA, the CDR3 is TGTGCCAGCAGCTTTGGTAGCGGGGGGGCCCGGGGGTACAATGAGCAGTTCTTC. Its translation is CASSFGSGGARGYNEQFF.

The chain recombines TRBV7-8 with TRBJ1-1; TRBD1 might be the D (5 bases). In germline, CDR1 is SGHVS, CDR2 FQNEAQ. The CDR3 extends over 14 amino acids. The V end lost 2 bases, the J end lost 0 bases, and 7 bases lay between the germline ends. The chain's CDR3 is CASSLPDMNTEAFF. DNA of the CDR3: TGTGCCAGCAGCTTACCGGACATGAACACTGAAGCTTTCTTT.

This clonotype was counted ten times or more. The V call is TRBV15, the J call TRBJ2-3; D is uncertain. Germline-derived CDR1 and CDR2 are LNHNV and YYDKDF (reference sequence). The CDR3 has 13 residues. Trimming cost V 0 bases and J 6 bases, with 7 bases left between them. CDR3 amino acids: CATSRDPTDTQYF. For the CDR3, the DNA is TGTGCCACCAGCAGAGATCCCACCGATACGCAGTATTTT.

The genes are TRBV10-1 and TRBJ2-7; 9 bases fit TRBD2. This CDR3 contains 16 residues. Germline CDR1 WNHNN, CDR2 SYGVQD (reference sequence). Germline trimming cut 4 bases from V and 6 bases from J; bases unmatched to any gene: 13. The CDR3 spells CASSVGLATFGFEQYF. In DNA form, the CDR3 reads TGCGCCAGCAGTGTCGGACTAGCGACGTTCGGTTTCGAGCAGTACTTC.

This sequence joins TRBV7-9 and TRBJ2-6; D gene unclear. The V end was cut by 7 bases, the J end by 0 bases, with 7 bases between. The CDR3 loop spans 14 amino acids. Germline values: CDR1 SEHNR, CDR2 FQNEAQ (reference sequence). In nucleotides, the CDR3 is TGTGCCAGCAACCATGACTCTGGGGCCAACGTCCTGACTTTC. Residues: CASNHDSGANVLTF.

The rearrangement joins TRBV15 to TRBJ2-7; unclear D gene. The CDR3 contains 14 residues. The germline V gene encodes CDR1 LNHNV and CDR2 YYDKDF (reference sequence). The V end lost 0 bases, the J end lost 3 bases, and 9 bases lay between the germline ends. The CDR3 region has the DNA TGTGCCACCAGCAGAGATGGGGAAGGCTACGAGCAGTACTTC. It codes for CATSRDGEGYEQYF.

This clonotype has a count of ten or more. The chain links TRBV3-1 to TRBJ2-1; D tentatively reads TRBD1 or TRBD2 (5 bases each). The germline V gene encodes CDR1 LGHDT and CDR2 YNNKEL (reference sequence). The CDR3 is made up of 17 amino acids. Trimming left V 0 bases short and J 0 bases short, with 12 bases between. The CDR3: CASSQDFEGLSYNEQFF. CDR3 coding DNA: TGTGCCAGCAGCCAAGATTTTGAGGGGCTCTCCTACAATGAGCAGTTCTTC.

The J gene is TRBJ2-1, the V gene TRBV7-6; a weak D match, TRBD2 (6 bases). Germline CDR1 and CDR2: SGHVS and FNYEAQ. Trimming stripped 3 bases from V and 10 bases from J, with 19 bases between. This CDR3 region has 15 residues. CDR3 bases: TGTGCCAGCAGCTTGATAGCGGCCGGCCTCAGGGAGCAGTTCTTC. Protein: CASSLIAAGLREQFF.

This clonotype occurred many times. The rearrangement links TRBV4-3 to TRBJ2-7, with TRBD1 matching over 11 bases. V gave up 4 bases and J gave up 2 bases; unmatched junction bases: 7. The CDR3 loop spans 16 amino acids. CDR1 is LGHNA, CDR2 YSLEER, per germline. As DNA, the CDR3 is TGCGCCAGCAGCCCTAAGATGGGACAGGGGGCCTACGAGCAGTACTTC. It yields the protein CASSPKMGQGAYEQYF.

This rearrangement joins TRBV29-1 to TRBJ1-2; 8 bases fit TRBD1. Germline trimming cut 6 bases from V and 4 bases from J; bases unmatched to any gene: 13. The CDR3 has 15 residues. Germline CDR1 is SQVTM and CDR2 is ANQGSEA. The CDR3 is CSVDNYRGLGYGYTF. CDR3 DNA: TGCAGCGTAGACAACTACAGGGGGTTAGGCTATGGCTACACCTTC.

This clonotype appeared many times. The V call is TRBV29-1, the J call TRBJ2-7, with TRBD2 as a possible D gene (5 bases). In germline, CDR1 is SQVTM, CDR2 ANQGSEA. V lost 6 bases and J lost 3, with 15 bases in between. The CDR3 runs to 13 residues. The CDR3 reads CSVTPRENYEQYF. The CDR3 DNA is TGCAGCGTGACGCCGAGGGAGAACTACGAGCAGTACTTC.

The V gene is TRBV15, the J gene TRBJ1-1; D not certain. This CDR3 contains 15 residues. Trimming stripped 1 base from V and 0 bases from J, with 9 bases between. The V gene's germline CDR1 is LNHNV and CDR2 YYDKDF (reference sequence). The CDR3 is CATSRAADMNTEAFF. The CDR3 region has the DNA TGTGCCACCAGCAGAGCTGCAGACATGAACACTGAAGCTTTCTTT.

This clonotype was counted between two and nine times. V and J are TRBV28 and TRBJ2-7; no reliable D call. V shed 6 bases and J shed 0 bases, with 18 bases lying between them. This CDR3 region has 16 residues. In germline, CDR1 is MDHEN, CDR2 SYDVKM. In DNA, the CDR3 is TGTGCCAGCAGCCAACTTGGGTGGGCTAGCTCCTACGAGCAGTACTTC. Translating it yields CASSQLGWASSYEQYF.

This clonotype appeared many times. The rearrangement joins TRBV18 to TRBJ2-5; TRBD1 matches 9 bases. CDR3 length equals 14 residues. Germline CDR1 is KGHSH and CDR2 is LQKENI. With 6 bases clipped from V and 5 bases from J, the junction kept 7 bases outside the gene matches. CDR3 protein: CASSHRDRVETQYF. The CDR3 DNA reads TGTGCCAGCTCCCACCGGGACAGGGTGGAGACCCAGTACTTC.

This clonotype was counted at least ten times. This chain links TRBV24-1 with TRBJ2-1, with D perhaps TRBD1 (6 bases). The CDR3 loop spans 12 amino acids. V lost 9 bases and J lost 6, with 11 bases in between. CDR1 and CDR2 from the germline V gene are KGHDR and SFDVKD. As DNA, the CDR3 is TGTGCCACCGCAACAGGGTTCAATGAGCAGTTCTTC. Encoded protein: CATATGFNEQFF.

At least ten counts were recorded for this clonotype. This rearrangement joins TRBV12-3 or TRBV12-4 to TRBJ2-1; D unclear. V lost 6 bases and J 5 bases, leaving 11 bases between the germline ends. The CDR3 has 13 residues. The CDR3 spells CASRALWDNEQFF. The CDR3 region has the DNA TGTGCCAGCAGAGCTCTATGGGACAATGAGCAGTTCTTC.

This clonotype was seen once. The gene calls are TRBV6-1 and TRBJ1-1, with TRBD1 matching over 7 bases. Unmatched junction bases numbered 6, after V lost 5 bases and J lost 3 bases. CDR3 length equals 14 residues. Germline CDR1 MNHNS, CDR2 SASEGT. The CDR3 reads CASSPDRVYTEAFF. The CDR3 DNA sequence: TGTGCCAGCAGTCCCGACAGGGTCTACACTGAAGCTTTCTTT.

This clonotype was counted a few times. The rearrangement joins TRBV7-2 to TRBJ2-7; 7 nucleotides match TRBD1. CDR1 is SGHTA and CDR2 is FQGNSA in the germline V gene. The J segment lost 2 bases and the V segment lost 10 bases, leaving 8 bases of the junction unmatched. The CDR3 consists of 13 residues. The CDR3 spells CATRDSGAYEQYF. As DNA, the CDR3 is TGTGCCACCCGGGACAGTGGGGCCTACGAGCAGTACTTC.

This clonotype has a handful of counts. The chain employs TRBV6-1 and TRBJ2-5, with TRBD1 identical over 9 bases. The trim removed 3 bases at V and 4 bases at J, leaving 3 bases unmatched. Germline V gene data show CDR1 as MNHNS and CDR2 as SASEGT. This CDR3 spans 14 amino acids. The CDR3 sequence: CASSDTGGPETQYF. In DNA, the CDR3 is TGTGCCAGCAGTGACACAGGGGGCCCAGAGACCCAGTACTTC.

This clonotype was observed many times. The chain has TRBV24-1 and TRBJ2-1, with a weak D call TRBD2 (6 bases). Germline loops: CDR1 KGHDR, CDR2 SFDVKD. This CDR3 comprises 16 residues. Between the trimmed V and J ends, which lost 3 bases and 0 bases, there was a span of 11 bases. The CDR3 loop reads CATSDARESSYNEQFF. DNA for the CDR3: TGTGCCACCAGTGATGCCCGGGAGAGCTCCTACAATGAGCAGTTCTTC.

This clonotype was picked up many times. This chain connects TRBV20-1 to TRBJ2-7; TRBD1 is a possible D gene (6 bases). This CDR3 comprises 13 residues. V dropped 5 bases and J dropped 3 bases, with 14 bases sitting between them. Germline V gives CDR1 DFQATT, CDR2 SNEGSKA (reference sequence). CDR3 nucleotide sequence: TGCAGTGCTTACCGGGACAACTTCTACGAGCAGTACTTC. Translated, it gives CSAYRDNFYEQYF.

The chain combines TRBV11-2 with TRBJ2-1, with D maybe TRBD2 (5 bases). This CDR3 has 15 residues. V lost 5 bases to trimming and J lost 9 bases, with 20 bases between them. CDR1 is SGHAT, CDR2 FQNNGV, per germline. CDR3 nucleotides: TGTGCCAGCAGCCCCTACCCCCAGTCCGGGATTGAGCAGTTCTTC. Its protein product is CASSPYPQSGIEQFF.

This clonotype was seen ten or more times. Possible read error: a much larger clone is one base away. CDR3 DNA sequence: TGCAGCGTTGACCTCACCGGTGAGGGAGATACGCAGTATTTT. This sequence encodes CSVDLTGEGDTQYF. The V and J genes are TRBV29-1 and TRBJ2-3; tentatively, D is TRBD2 (5 bases). The CDR3 length is 14 residues. Deletions cut 3 bases from V and 5 bases from J, with 15 bases between. Germline lookup yields CDR1 SQVTM and CDR2 ANQGSEA.

This clonotype occurred many times. The chain carries TRBV29-1 and TRBJ2-7, with D perhaps matching TRBD2 (6 bases). V was trimmed by 4 bases and J by 2 bases, leaving 18 bases between them. There are 15 residues in the CDR3. The V gene's germline CDR1 is SQVTM and CDR2 ANQGSEA. For the CDR3, the DNA is TGCAGCGTTGTAGCGGATTGGAACCGGCCCTACGAGCAGTACTTC. The encoded protein is CSVVADWNRPYEQYF.